Below, one T cell receptor beta chain is given with its context. Its recognized antigen is unknown. Within one base of it there is no much larger clone, and no base qualities were kept. Each collaborating institution followed its own protocols to collect whole blood in K2EDTA tubes. For TCRbeta analysis, collaborator samples were shipped as frozen whole blood, as isolated PBMCs, or as DNA extracted from either sample type. The data originate from a study of blood T cell repertoires in COVID-19 (dated by TCRdb to about 2020). With regard to the full study: The collaborator samples originated in the United States, Italy and Spain and spanned the acute and convalescent phases of COVID-19. The dataset comprised deeply sampled blood TCRbeta repertoires from subjects exposed to, actively infected with, or recovered from COVID-19. Sample metadata almost always included a de-identified subject ID, COVID-19 status, age in years and sex. The material from the prospective study consisted of cDNA or gDNA derived from T cells, B-cell-depleted T cells, or PBMCs. Where available, HLA class I and class II types were taken from metadata supplied by the sample provider and were not determined by assay-based typing. The samples were drawn from two sources: the first 160 participants of the ongoing ImmuneRACE study, and 1,000 to 1,500 subjects contributed by 6 global collaborators. A freely available public database, intended as a resource for researchers studying the immune response to SARS-CoV-2, is where the repertoires were released. Points the paper makes about the study in general: The amount of clinical and demographic metadata varied by source and participant and was provided uncurated.

The immunoSEQ Assay, a bias-controlled multiplex PCR, was used to amplify TCRbeta CDR3 regions from genomic DNA. On the authors' methods: Within the assay, amplification of reference gene primers was used to estimate how many nucleated cells each sample contained. To quantify the absolute abundance of each unique TCRbeta CDR3 rearrangement, sequence reads were collapsed and filtered. Productive Simpson clonality was computed per sample as the square root of Simpson's diversity index over productive rearrangements. The immuneACCESS repertoire file appears here via TCRdb, limited to in-frame rearrangements. These files lack a portion of the clones; in checked studies, under half of the deficit traces to unresolved V genes, and the cause of the others is not known. The V and J calls and clone size are taken from that table; D and trimming were inferred from the DNA. In all, the sample holds 150,000 to 200,000 clones, and 85% to 95% of those were seen once. The ten largest clones add up to approximately 4.6% of the sample.

CDR1 SNHLY and CDR2 FYNNEI were looked up in the germline V gene. V is clipped by 7 bases and J by 4 bases, and the sequence between their germline boundaries is 17 bases long. Taken from cysteine to phenylalanine, the CDR3 has 15 residues. Only the CDR3 portion is preserved as DNA: 45 bases, with reading frame beginning at the first base. Here the chain combines TRBV2 and TRBJ1-3, with a weak D call of TRBD1 (5 bases match). The sample taken for sequencing was peripheral blood. The receptor was isolated from a woman in her forties or fifties with acute or convalescent COVID-19. The CDR3 region has the sequence CASTTLTVVGNTIYF. The DNA sequence is as follows: TGTGCCAGCACGACATTGACAGTCGTCGGAAACACCATATATTTT.